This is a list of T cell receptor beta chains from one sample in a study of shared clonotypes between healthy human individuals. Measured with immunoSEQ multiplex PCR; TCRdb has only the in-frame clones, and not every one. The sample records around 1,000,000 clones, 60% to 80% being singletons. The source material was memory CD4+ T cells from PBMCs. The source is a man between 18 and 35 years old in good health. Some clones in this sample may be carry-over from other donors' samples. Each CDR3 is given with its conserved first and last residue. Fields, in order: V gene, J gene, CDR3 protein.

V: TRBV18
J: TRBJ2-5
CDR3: CASSPSGGIETQYF

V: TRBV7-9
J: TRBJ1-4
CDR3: CASSSTAGGGELFF

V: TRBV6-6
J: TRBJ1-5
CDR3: CASRLTHYSNQPQHF

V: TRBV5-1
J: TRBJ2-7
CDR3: CASRRTPDYEQYF

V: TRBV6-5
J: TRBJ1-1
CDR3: CASNRDWGTEAFF

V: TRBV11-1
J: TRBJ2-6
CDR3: CASSHAIGRSGANVLTF

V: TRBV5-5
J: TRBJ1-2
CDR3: CASSLGRTYGYTF

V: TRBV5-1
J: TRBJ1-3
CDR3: CASSPRTGGIPNTIYF

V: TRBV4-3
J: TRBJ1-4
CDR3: CASSQDTGRENEKLFF

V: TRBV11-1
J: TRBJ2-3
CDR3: CASSLGLDYFTDTQYF

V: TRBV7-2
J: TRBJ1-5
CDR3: CASSLGLGRMFQPQHF